One and the same sample provided the 6 T cell receptor beta chains below, sequenced in a study of blood T cell dynamics during melanoma immunotherapy. Using immunoSEQ multiplex PCR, the repertoire was profiled, and TCRdb retains in-frame clones only, with some absent. The sample records some 9,800 clones, more than 85% being singletons. Noted time point: pre-treatment baseline. Here the sequenced sample was blood, taken from a patient treated with checkpoint blockade. Every receptor here comes from a human donor with melanoma.

The genes are TRBV5-1 and TRBJ2-2; no reliable D call. The ends were cut back, 0 bases at V and 2 bases at J, with 5 bases in the middle. This CDR3 has 14 amino acids. Per the germline V gene, CDR1 is SGHRS and CDR2 is YFSETQ. The CDR3 sequence is CASSLDANTGELFF. The CDR3 DNA sequence: TGCGCCAGCAGCTTGGATGCCAACACCGGGGAGCTGTTTTTT.

The genes are TRBV7-9 and TRBJ2-1; 10 bases are shared with TRBD2. With 5 bases clipped from V and 5 bases from J, the junction kept 15 bases outside the gene matches. The CDR3 extends over 18 amino acids. In germline, CDR1 is SEHNR, CDR2 FQNEAQ (reference sequence). The CDR3 sequence: CASSPRPIAGGPNNEQFF. DNA of the CDR3: TGTGCCAGCAGCCCGAGACCGATAGCGGGGGGCCCTAACAATGAGCAGTTCTTC.

The gene calls are TRBV4-1 and TRBJ2-7; TRBD2 agrees at 7 bases. Unmatched junction bases numbered 10, after V lost 0 bases and J lost 2 bases. CDR3 size: 17 residues. Germline V gives CDR1 MGHRA, CDR2 YSYEKL. The CDR3 bases are TGCGCCAGCAGCCAAGAGGAGGCGGGAGTCTCCACCTACGAGCAGTACTTC. Protein: CASSQEEAGVSTYEQYF.

This chain's CDR3 is CASSEEGSRAKNIQYF. The CDR3 DNA follows: TGTGCCAGCAGTGAAGAGGGCAGTCGAGCCAAAAACATTCAGTACTTC. The chain recombines TRBV2 with TRBJ2-4, with D hard to call. Trimming took off 1 base at V and 0 bases at J, with 10 bases between the two ends. This CDR3 contains 16 residues. Germline V gene data show CDR1 as SNHLY and CDR2 as FYNNEI.

This chain joins TRBV30 and TRBJ2-4, with D perhaps matching TRBD2 (6 bases). The germline gives CDR1 GTSNPN, CDR2 SVGIG (reference sequence). The germline V and J ends were trimmed by 0 bases and 8 bases, with 14 bases remaining between them. The CDR3 contains 14 residues. The CDR3 DNA is TGTGCCTGGAGTGTTGGTCTAGCGAATGACATTCAGTACTTC. Translated: CAWSVGLANDIQYF.

The chain has TRBV5-1 and TRBJ1-1; TRBD1 might be the D (6 bases). This CDR3 comprises 16 residues. V was clipped by 1 base and J by 5 bases, with 18 bases between them. CDR1 is SGHRS, CDR2 YFSETQ, per germline. CDR3 amino acids: CASSLMWPGGATEAFF. CDR3 DNA: TGCGCCAGCAGCTTGATGTGGCCGGGGGGCGCAACTGAAGCTTTCTTT.